These T cell receptor beta chains were read from a single sample in a study of T cell responses to AZD1222 COVID-19 vaccine. Sequencing used immunoSEQ multiplex PCR; TCRdb keeps in-frame clones, though not all of them. The sample shows about 160,000 clones, around 87% of them seen only once. Sequencing used peripheral blood, obtained on day 0 of AZD1222 vaccination. The receptors here all came from an adult in good health. CDR3s leave out the opening cysteine and the closing phenylalanine or tryptophan. Fields, in order: J gene, clone size, D gene, V gene, CDR3 protein. D genes are given only for firm matches. Not all rows give a size; the values are once, few, many and, for expanded clones, a class.

TRBJ2-5,.,.,TRBV2,ASSVASVETQY
TRBJ1-2,.,.,TRBV6-5,ASSSGAPLPYGYT
TRBJ2-1,.,.,TRBV11-2,ASSLSRASYNEQF
TRBJ1-2,.,.,TRBV4-2,ASSQDRDNAYGYT
TRBJ2-5,.,TRBD1,TRBV20-1,SASHGQGVETQY
TRBJ2-2,.,.,TRBV7-8,ASSLGGGGTGELF
TRBJ1-6,.,.,TRBV28,ASINRGTNSPLH
TRBJ1-2,few,.,TRBV10-3,AITKLLTEAGYT
TRBJ1-6,.,TRBD1,TRBV27,ASSLGSPGGGSPLH
TRBJ1-1,.,.,TRBV18,ASSPRSNTEAF
TRBJ2-3,.,TRBD2,TRBV4-2,ASSQTSGGATDTQY
TRBJ1-1,.,.,TRBV6-5,ASSYLTQGNTEAF
TRBJ2-3,once,.,TRBV2,ASSEAGAAGDTQY
TRBJ1-5,.,TRBD1,TRBV13,ASSLGPGTGNNQPQH